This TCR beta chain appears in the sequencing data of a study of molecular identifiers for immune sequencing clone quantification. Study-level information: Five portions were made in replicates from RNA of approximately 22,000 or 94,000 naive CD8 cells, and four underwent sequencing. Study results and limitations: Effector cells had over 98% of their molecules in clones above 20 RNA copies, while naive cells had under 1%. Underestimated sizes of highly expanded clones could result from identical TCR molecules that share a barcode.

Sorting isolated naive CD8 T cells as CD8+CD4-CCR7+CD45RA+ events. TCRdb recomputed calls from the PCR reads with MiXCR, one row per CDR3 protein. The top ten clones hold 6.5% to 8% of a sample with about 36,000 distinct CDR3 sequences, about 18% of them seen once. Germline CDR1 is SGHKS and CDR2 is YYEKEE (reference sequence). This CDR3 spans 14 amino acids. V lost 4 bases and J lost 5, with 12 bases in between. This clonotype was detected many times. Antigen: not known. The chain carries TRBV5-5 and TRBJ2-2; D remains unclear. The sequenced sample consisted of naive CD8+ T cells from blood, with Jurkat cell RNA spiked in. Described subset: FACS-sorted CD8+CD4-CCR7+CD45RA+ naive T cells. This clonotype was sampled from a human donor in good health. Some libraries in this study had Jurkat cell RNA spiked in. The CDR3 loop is CASSPGRLTGELFF. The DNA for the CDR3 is TGTGCCAGCAGCCCCGGACGGCTTACCGGGGAGCTGTTTTTT.